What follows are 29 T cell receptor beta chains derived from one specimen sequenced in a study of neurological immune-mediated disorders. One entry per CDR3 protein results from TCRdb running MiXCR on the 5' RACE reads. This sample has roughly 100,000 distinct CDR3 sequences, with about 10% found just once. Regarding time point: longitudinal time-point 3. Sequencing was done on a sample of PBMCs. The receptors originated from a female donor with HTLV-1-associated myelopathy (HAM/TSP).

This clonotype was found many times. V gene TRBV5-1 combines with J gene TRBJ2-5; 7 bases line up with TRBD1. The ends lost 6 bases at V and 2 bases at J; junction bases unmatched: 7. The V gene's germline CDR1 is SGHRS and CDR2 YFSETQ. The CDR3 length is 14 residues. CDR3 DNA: TGCGCCAGCACCCAGGACAGGAATCAAGAGACCCAGTACTTC. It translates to CASTQDRNQETQYF. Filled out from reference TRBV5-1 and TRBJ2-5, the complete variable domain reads KAGVTQTPRYLIKTRGQQVTLSCSPISGHRSVSWYQQTPGQGLQFLFEYFSETQRNKGNFPGRFSGRQFSNSRSEMNVSTLELGDSALYLCASTQDRNQETQYFGPGTRLLVL.

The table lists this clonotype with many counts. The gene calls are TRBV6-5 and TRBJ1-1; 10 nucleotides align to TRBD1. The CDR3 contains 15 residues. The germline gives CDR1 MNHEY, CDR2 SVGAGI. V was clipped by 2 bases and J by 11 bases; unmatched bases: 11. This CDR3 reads CASSYTRDRGDRAFF. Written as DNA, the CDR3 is TGTGCCAGCAGTTACACCCGGGACAGGGGTGATCGGGCTTTCTTT.

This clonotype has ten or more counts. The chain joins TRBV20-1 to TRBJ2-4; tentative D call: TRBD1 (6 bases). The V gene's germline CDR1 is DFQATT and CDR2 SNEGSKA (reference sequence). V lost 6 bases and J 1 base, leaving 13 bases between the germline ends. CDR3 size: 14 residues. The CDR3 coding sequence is TGCAGTGCCGGTAACAGGGTGGCCAAAAACATTCAGTACTTC. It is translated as CSAGNRVAKNIQYF.

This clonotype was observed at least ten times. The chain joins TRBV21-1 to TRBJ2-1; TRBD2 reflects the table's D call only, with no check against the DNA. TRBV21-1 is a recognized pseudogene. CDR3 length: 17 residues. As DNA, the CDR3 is TGTGCCAGCAGGAAGGGGGGGAGGCTCTTGGAGGAGAGGGAGCAGTTCTTC. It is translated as CASRKGGRLLEEREQFF.

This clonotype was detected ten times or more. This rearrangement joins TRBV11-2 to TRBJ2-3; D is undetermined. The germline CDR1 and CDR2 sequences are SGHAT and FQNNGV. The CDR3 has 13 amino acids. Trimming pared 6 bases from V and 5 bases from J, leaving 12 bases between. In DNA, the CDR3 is TGTGCCAGCAGTCAAGGGCAAGGAGATACGCAGTATTTT. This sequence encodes CASSQGQGDTQYF.

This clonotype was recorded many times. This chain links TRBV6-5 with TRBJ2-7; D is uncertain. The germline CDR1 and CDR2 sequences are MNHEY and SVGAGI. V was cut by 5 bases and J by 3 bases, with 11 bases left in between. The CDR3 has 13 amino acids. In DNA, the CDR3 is TGTGCCAGCAGTCGCGCGGCGAACTACGAGCAGTACTTC. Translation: CASSRAANYEQYF.

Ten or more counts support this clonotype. CDR3 nucleotide sequence: TGCGCCAGCAGCTTGGGAGTATCGGATTATACGCAGTATTTT. It specifies CASSLGVSDYTQYF. The V gene is TRBV5-1, the J gene TRBJ2-3; unclear D gene. The CDR3 sequence is 14 residues long. Looked up from germline, CDR1 is SGHRS and CDR2 is YFSETQ. V gave up 0 bases and J gave up 7 bases, with 12 bases separating them.

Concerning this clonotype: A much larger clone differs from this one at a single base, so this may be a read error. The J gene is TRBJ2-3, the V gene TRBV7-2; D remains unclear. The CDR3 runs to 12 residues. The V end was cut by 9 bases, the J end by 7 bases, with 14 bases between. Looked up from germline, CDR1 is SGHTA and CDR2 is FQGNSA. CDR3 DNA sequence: TGTGCCAGTGGGAATAGGATATATACGCAGTATTTT. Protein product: CASGNRIYTQYF.

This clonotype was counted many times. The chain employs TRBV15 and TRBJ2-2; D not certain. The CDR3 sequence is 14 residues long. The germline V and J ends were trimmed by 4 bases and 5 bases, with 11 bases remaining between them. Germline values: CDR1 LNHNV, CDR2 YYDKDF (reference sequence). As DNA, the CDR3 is TGTGCCACCAGCACAGAGAGAGGTACCGGGGAGCTGTTTTTT. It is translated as CATSTERGTGELFF.

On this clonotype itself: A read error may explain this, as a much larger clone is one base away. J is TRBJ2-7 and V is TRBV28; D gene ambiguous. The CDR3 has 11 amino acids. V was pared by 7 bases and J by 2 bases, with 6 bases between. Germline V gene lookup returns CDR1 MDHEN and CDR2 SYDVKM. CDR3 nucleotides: TGTGCCAGCACGGCCCCCTACGAGCAGTACTTC. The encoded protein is CASTAPYEQYF.

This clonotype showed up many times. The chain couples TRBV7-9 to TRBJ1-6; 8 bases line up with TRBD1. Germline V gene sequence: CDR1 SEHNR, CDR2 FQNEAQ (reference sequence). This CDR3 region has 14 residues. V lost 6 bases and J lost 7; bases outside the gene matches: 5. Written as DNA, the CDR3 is TGTGCCAGCAGTTCCGGACAGGGAAATTCACCCCTCCACTTT. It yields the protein CASSSGQGNSPLHF. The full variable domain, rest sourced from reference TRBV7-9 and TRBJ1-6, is DTGVSQNPRHKITKRGQNVTFRCDPISEHNRLYWYRQTLGQGPEFLTYFQNEAQLEKSRLLSDRFSAERPKGSFSTLEIQRTEQGDSAMYLCASSSGQGNSPLHFGNGTRLTVT.

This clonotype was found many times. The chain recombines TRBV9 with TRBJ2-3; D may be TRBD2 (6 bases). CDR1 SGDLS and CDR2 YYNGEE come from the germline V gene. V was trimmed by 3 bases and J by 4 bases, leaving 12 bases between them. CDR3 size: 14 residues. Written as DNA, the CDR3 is TGTGCCAGCAGCGCGAGCAGGGAGGCAGATACGCAGTATTTT. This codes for CASSASREADTQYF.

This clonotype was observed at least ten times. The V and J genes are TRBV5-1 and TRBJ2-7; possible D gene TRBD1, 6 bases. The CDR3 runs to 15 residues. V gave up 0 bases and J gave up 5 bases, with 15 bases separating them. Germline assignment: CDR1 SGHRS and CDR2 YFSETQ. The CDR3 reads CASSLEQGPRDEQYF. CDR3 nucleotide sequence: TGCGCCAGCAGCTTGGAACAGGGCCCCAGGGACGAGCAGTACTTC.

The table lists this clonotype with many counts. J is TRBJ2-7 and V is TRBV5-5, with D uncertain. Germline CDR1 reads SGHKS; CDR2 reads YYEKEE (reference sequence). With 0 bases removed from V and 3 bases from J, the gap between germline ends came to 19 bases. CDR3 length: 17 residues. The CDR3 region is CASSLVGVATSGYEQYF. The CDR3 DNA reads TGTGCCAGCAGCTTGGTTGGGGTTGCGACTTCGGGCTACGAGCAGTACTTC.

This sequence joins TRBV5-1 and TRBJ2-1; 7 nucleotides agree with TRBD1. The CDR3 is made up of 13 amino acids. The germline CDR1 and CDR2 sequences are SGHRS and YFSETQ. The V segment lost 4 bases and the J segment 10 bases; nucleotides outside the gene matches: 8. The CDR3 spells CASSRDSSYEQFF. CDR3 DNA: TGCGCCAGCAGCCGGGACAGCTCCTACGAGCAGTTCTTC.

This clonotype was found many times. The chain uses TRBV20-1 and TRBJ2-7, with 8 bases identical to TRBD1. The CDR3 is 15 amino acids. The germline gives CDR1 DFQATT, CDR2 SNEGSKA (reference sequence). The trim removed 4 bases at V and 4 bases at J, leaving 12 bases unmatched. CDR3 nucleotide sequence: TGCAGTGCTACCCTCCCAGACAGGGGAGGATACGAGCAGTACTTC. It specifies CSATLPDRGGYEQYF.

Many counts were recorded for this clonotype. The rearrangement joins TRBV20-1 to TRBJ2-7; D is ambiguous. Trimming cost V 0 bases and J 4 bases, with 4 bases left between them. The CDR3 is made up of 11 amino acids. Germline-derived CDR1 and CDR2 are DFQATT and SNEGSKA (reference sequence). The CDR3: CSARDMYEQYF. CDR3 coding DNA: TGCAGTGCTAGAGACATGTACGAGCAGTACTTC.

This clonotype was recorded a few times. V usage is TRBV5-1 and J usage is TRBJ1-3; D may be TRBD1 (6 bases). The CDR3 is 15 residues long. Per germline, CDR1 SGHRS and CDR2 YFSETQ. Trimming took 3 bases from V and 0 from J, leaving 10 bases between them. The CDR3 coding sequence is TGCGCCAGCAGCTCACAGGGCAACTCTGGAAACACCATATATTTT. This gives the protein CASSSQGNSGNTIYF. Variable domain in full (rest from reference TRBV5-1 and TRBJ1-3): KAGVTQTPRYLIKTRGQQVTLSCSPISGHRSVSWYQQTPGQGLQFLFEYFSETQRNKGNFPGRFSGRQFSNSRSEMNVSTLELGDSALYLCASSSQGNSGNTIYFGEGSWLTVV.

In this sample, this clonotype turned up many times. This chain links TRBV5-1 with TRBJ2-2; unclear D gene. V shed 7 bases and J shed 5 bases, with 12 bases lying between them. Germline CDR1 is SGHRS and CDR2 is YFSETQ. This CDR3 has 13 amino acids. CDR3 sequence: CASSIRETGELFF. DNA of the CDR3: TGCGCCAGCTCCATTCGTGAGACCGGGGAGCTGTTTTTT.

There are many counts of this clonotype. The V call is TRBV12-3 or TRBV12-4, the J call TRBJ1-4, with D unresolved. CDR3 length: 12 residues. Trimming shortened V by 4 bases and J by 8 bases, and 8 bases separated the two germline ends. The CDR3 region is CASSYEGEKLFF. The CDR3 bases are TGTGCCAGCAGTTACGAGGGAGAAAAACTGTTTTTT.

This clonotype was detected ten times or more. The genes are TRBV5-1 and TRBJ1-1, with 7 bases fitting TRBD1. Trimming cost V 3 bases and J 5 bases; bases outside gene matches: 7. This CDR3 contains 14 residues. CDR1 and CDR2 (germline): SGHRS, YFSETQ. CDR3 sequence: CASSSTGRDTEAFF. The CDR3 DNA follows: TGCGCCAGCAGCTCGACAGGGCGCGATACTGAAGCTTTCTTT.

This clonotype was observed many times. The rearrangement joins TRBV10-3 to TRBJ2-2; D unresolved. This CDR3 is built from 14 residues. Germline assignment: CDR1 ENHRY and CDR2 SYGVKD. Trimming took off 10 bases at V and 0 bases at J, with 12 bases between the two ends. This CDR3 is CATIPYANTGELFF. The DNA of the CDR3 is TGTGCCACCATCCCTTATGCGAACACCGGGGAGCTGTTTTTT.

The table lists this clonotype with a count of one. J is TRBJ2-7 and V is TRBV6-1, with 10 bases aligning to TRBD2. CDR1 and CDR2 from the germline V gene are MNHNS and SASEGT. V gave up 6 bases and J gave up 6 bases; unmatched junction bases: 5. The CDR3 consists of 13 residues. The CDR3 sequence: CASRGLAVGEQYF. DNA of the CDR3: TGTGCCAGCAGAGGACTAGCGGTGGGCGAGCAGTACTTC.

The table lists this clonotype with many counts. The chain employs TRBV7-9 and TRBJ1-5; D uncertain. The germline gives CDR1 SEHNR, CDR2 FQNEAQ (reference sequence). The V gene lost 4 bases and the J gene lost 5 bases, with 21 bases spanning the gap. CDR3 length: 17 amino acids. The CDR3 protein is CASSYSVPGKKDQPQHF. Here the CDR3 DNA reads TGTGCCAGCAGCTACTCGGTCCCCGGGAAAAAAGATCAGCCCCAGCATTTT.

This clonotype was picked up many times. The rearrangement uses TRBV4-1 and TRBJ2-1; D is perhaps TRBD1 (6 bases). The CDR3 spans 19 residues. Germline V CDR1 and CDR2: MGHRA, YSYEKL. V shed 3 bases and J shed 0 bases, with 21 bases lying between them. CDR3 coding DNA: TGCGCCAGCAGCCATCCTCTCCTCAAACAGGGCCGCTCCTACAATGAGCAGTTCTTC. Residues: CASSHPLLKQGRSYNEQFF.

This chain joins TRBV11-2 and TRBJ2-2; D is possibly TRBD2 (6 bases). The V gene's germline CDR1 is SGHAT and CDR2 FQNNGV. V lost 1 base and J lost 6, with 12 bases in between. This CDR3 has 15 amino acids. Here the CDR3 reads CASSLALALAGELFF. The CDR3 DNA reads TGTGCCAGCAGCTTAGCACTAGCTCTGGCCGGGGAGCTGTTTTTT.

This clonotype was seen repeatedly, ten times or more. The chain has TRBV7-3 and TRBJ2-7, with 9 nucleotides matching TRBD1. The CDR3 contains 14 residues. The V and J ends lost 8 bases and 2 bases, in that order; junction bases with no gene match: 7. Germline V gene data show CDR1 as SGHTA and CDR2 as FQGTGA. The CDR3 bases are TGTGCCAGCTCGACCGGGACAGGGCCCTACGAGCAGTACTTC. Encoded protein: CASSTGTGPYEQYF.

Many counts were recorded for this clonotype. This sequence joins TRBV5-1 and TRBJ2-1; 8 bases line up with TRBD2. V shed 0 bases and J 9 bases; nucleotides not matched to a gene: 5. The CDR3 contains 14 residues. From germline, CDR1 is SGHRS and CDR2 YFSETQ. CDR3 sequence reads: CASSLDGGAREQFF. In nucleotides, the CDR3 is TGCGCCAGCAGCTTGGACGGGGGGGCCCGTGAGCAGTTCTTC.

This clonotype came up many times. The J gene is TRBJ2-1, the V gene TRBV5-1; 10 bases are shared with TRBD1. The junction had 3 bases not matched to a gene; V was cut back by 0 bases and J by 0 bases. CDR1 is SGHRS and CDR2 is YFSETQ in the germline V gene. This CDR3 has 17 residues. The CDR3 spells CASSLEGTGVSYNEQFF. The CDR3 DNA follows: TGCGCCAGCAGCTTGGAAGGGACAGGGGTCTCCTACAATGAGCAGTTCTTC.